Included here is one T cell receptor beta chain sequence, with context. What it binds is unknown. The CDR3 is 13 amino acids. From germline, CDR1 is SGHKS and CDR2 YYEKEE (reference sequence). V dropped 1 base and J dropped 9 bases, with 8 bases sitting between them. The data are from a study of T cell repertoires in ileal Crohn's disease. Study-wide background: At surgery, approximately 33% of patients smoked, with median disease duration about 7.9 years.

Each sample's TCRB immunosequencing used five hundred nanograms of biopsy DNA. Assay: immunoSEQ multiplex PCR; the TCRdb copy retains only in-frame clones and omits some. Of some 60,000 clones in the sample, 85% to 90% were seen once. Indicated time point: neoterminal ileum biopsy at postoperative endoscopy, about 6 months after surgery. Study observations and caveats: Active smokers at surgery had more clonal expansions than non-smokers.

The sequence was obtained from an adult with Crohn's disease. The material sequenced was ileal tissue. The V and J genes are TRBV5-5 and TRBJ1-6; D unclear. The CDR3, as DNA: TGTGCCAGCAGCTTGTCCCCTAGTTCACCCCTCCACTTT. Translating it yields CASSLSPSSPLHF.